This T cell receptor (beta chain) was sequenced for a study of OX40 agonist ivuxolimab in advanced cancers. Across the study: The drug used for patients, ivuxolimab, was an agonistic anti-OX40 (CD134) antibody. Ivuxolimab was delivered to patients intravenously every 2 weeks at doses spanning 0.01 to 10 mg/kg.

Germline lookup yields CDR1 MNHNS and CDR2 SASEGT. This CDR3 is built from 14 residues. J lost 1 base, V lost 7 bases, and 4 bases had no gene match. Some clones are missing from TCRdb's copy, which holds only in-frame ones; the method was immunoSEQ multiplex PCR. This sample has 90,000 to 100,000 clones; approximately 90% occur once, and the top ten carry less than 1%. Study findings and constraints: Mean expanded clone counts were higher in CD8+ than CD4+ T cells. Both blood CD4+ and CD8+ T cells showed clonal growth by week 6 at 0.1 to 3.0 mg/kg.

With respect to this clone: Its antigen is still unknown.

The gene calls are TRBV6-1 and TRBJ1-1, with 9 bases that match TRBD1. This TCR was sampled from an adult with an advanced solid tumor such as melanoma, head and neck, liver or kidney cancer. Sequencing was performed on CD4+ or CD8+ T cells sorted from blood, taken in a trial of the OX40 agonist ivuxolimab. The CDR3 here is CASNPTGGNTEAFF. CDR3 DNA sequence: TGTGCCAGCAATCCGACAGGGGGGAACACTGAAGCTTTCTTT.